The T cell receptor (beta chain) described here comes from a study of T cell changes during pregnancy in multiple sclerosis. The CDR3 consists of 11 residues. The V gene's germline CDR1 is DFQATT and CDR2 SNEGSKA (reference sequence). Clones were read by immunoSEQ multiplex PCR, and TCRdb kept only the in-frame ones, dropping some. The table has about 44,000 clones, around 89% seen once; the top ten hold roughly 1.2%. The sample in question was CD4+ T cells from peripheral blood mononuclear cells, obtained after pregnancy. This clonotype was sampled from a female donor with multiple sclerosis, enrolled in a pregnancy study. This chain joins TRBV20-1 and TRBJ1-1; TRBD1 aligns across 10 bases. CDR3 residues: CRGQGGTEAFF. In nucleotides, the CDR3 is TGCAGAGGACAGGGGGGGACTGAAGCTTTCTTT.